Detailed here is one T cell receptor (beta chain). Its antigen is undetermined. These data come from a study of T cell responses to AZD1222 COVID-19 vaccine. Study in general: Pooling was applied to second doses at about 4 or about 12 weeks. Findings and caveats of the study: Only 5 or 6 people who got AZD1222 tested seropositive at baseline. Sampling captured repertoires only after the peak T cell response. Donors were largely white British and mainly female; clonal diversity was possibly underestimated.

Germline CDR1 reads MNHEY; CDR2 reads SMNVEV (reference sequence). V lost 2 bases and J lost 4, with 10 bases in between. The CDR3 contains 14 residues. Only in-frame clones appear in the TCRdb table, and some are missing; sequencing was by immunoSEQ multiplex PCR. The profile shows about 170,000 clones, around nine tenths of them singletons. This chain joins TRBV27 and TRBJ2-3; no firm D call. This sequence originates from an adult in good health. The input for sequencing was peripheral blood, taken on day 0 of AZD1222 vaccination. The CDR3 spells CASSLIQWPDTQYF. The CDR3 DNA reads TGTGCCAGCAGTTTAATTCAGTGGCCAGATACGCAGTATTTT.